This TCR beta chain comes out of a study of T cell responses to AZD1222 COVID-19 vaccine. About the research overall: The study pooled second doses at about 4 or about 12 weeks. The study, taken as a whole, reports: Only after the peak T cell response were repertoires sampled. CD4 TCRs covered the whole spike, strongest at regions 160-218 and 743-854. As reported, nearly half of all spike-specific TCRs target variant regions that are unmutated.

V was pared by 5 bases and J by 4 bases, with 16 bases between. The germline gives CDR1 SGHKS, CDR2 YYEKEE (reference sequence). The CDR3 contains 15 residues. The repertoire was sequenced with immunoSEQ multiplex PCR; TCRdb's copy has only in-frame clones and lacks some. The table records around 94,000 clones, roughly nine tenths of them present only once. As to this clone: Its antigen is undetermined.

The V call is TRBV5-5, the J call TRBJ1-3; tentative D call: TRBD1 (5 bases). Here the sequenced sample was peripheral blood, taken on day 0 of AZD1222 vaccination. This TCR was sampled from an adult in good health. CDR3 DNA: TGTGCCAGCAGTACCCTGGGGGGTTCGGGAAACACCATATATTTT. It yields the protein CASSTLGGSGNTIYF.